Listed here are 17 T cell receptor beta chains from one sample, sequenced in a study of T cells after posttransplantation cyclophosphamide. Measured with immunoSEQ multiplex PCR; TCRdb has only the in-frame clones, and not every one. The sample yields fewer than 2,500 clones, around 94% seen once. Sequencing was performed on CD4+ T cells sorted from bone marrow. Receptor source: a woman in her forties or fifties in good health and a related stem cell transplant donor.

DNA of the CDR3: TGCGCCAGCAGCCGTCTAACAGGGGGCGGTGAAAAACTGTTTTTT. Translating it yields CASSRLTGGGEKLFF. This sequence joins TRBV5-1 and TRBJ1-4; 9 bases are shared with TRBD1. Germline CDR1 is SGHRS and CDR2 is YFSETQ. V trimming: 4 bases; J trimming: 7 bases; junction bases outside the gene matches: 8. The CDR3 is 15 amino acids.

The gene calls are TRBV2 and TRBJ2-1; maybe TRBD2 (6 bases). Germline CDR1 and CDR2: SNHLY and FYNNEI. V lost 6 bases and J lost 2, with 17 bases in between. The CDR3 runs to 16 residues. CDR3 DNA: TGTGCCAGCAGAGAGGTGGGCGGGGCTACCTACAATGAGCAGTTCTTC. Its protein is CASREVGGATYNEQFF.

This chain joins TRBV1 and TRBJ2-5; TRBD2 is taken as the D call from the table, unchecked against the DNA. The J call may be faulty, since TRBJ2-7 better matches the DNA end. TRBV1 is a pseudogene segment. This CDR3 spans 14 amino acids. In DNA, the CDR3 is TGCACCAGCAGCCAAGTGCCCGAAACCTACGAGCAGTACTTC. It yields the protein CTSSQVPETYEQYF.

V is TRBV5-6 and J is TRBJ2-1; 12 positions match TRBD2. There are 16 residues in the CDR3. Germline-derived CDR1 and CDR2 are SGHDT and YYEEEE. The V segment lost 4 bases and the J segment 1 base; nucleotides outside the gene matches: 3. CDR3 sequence: CASSRLAGGSYNEQFF. Written as DNA, the CDR3 is TGTGCCAGCAGCCGCCTAGCGGGGGGGTCCTACAATGAGCAGTTCTTC.

This chain connects TRBV7-6 to TRBJ2-3; D might be TRBD2 (6 bases). Trimming cost V 5 bases and J 2 bases, with 17 bases left between them. CDR3 length: 16 residues. Per germline, CDR1 SGHVS and CDR2 FNYEAQ. The CDR3 coding sequence is TGTGCCAGCAGCCCCCACGGGCGGGGAGACACAGATACGCAGTATTTT. Its protein is CASSPHGRGDTDTQYF.

This rearrangement joins TRBV4-1 to TRBJ2-3, with 12 positions matching TRBD2. Germline loops: CDR1 MGHRA, CDR2 YSYEKL. CDR3 length: 16 amino acids. J was trimmed by 6 bases and V by 4 bases; bases with no gene match: 8. CDR3 amino acids: CASSLRLAGEGDTQYF. The CDR3 bases are TGCGCCAGCAGCCTGCGACTAGCGGGAGAAGGGGATACGCAGTATTTT.

This clone was seen just once. This rearrangement joins TRBV19 to TRBJ2-5; D perhaps matches TRBD1 (5 bases). Trimming stripped 3 bases from V and 2 bases from J, with 10 bases between. Germline lookup yields CDR1 LNHDA and CDR2 SQIVND (reference sequence). The CDR3 contains 14 residues. The CDR3 bases are TGTGCCAGTAGTATGCCGACAGCTCAAGAGACCCAGTACTTC. This sequence encodes CASSMPTAQETQYF.

The chain links TRBV10-1 to TRBJ1-1; D uncertain. Trimming took 4 bases from V and 7 from J, leaving 16 bases between them. In germline, CDR1 is WNHNN, CDR2 SYGVQD (reference sequence). This CDR3 is built from 14 residues. In DNA, the CDR3 is TGCGCCAGCAGTGCTAGCAGGAGTGTCGATGAAGCTTTCTTT. It yields the protein CASSASRSVDEAFF.

This chain connects TRBV5-1 to TRBJ1-3; D is unclear. The CDR3 contains 17 residues. Germline CDR1 SGHRS, CDR2 YFSETQ. V was pared by 0 bases and J by 0 bases, with 13 bases between. The CDR3 spells CASSLVPPVRSGNTIYF. As DNA, the CDR3 is TGCGCCAGCAGCTTGGTGCCGCCGGTCCGCTCTGGAAACACCATATATTTT.

This chain joins TRBV5-4 and TRBJ2-5, with 12 positions matching TRBD1. The length of the CDR3 is 17 residues. J was trimmed by 2 bases and V by 2 bases; bases with no gene match: 7. The germline gives CDR1 SGHNT, CDR2 YYREEE (reference sequence). In DNA form, the CDR3 reads TGTGCCAGCAGCTTACCGGGACAGGGGGCCCTGCAAGAGACCCAGTACTTC. Amino acids: CASSLPGQGALQETQYF.

V usage is TRBV5-6 and J usage is TRBJ2-5, with a possible D match to TRBD2 (6 bases). The CDR3 is 14 residues long. In germline, CDR1 is SGHDT, CDR2 YYEEEE. Trimming took 4 bases from V and 5 from J, leaving 15 bases between them. The CDR3 sequence: CASSGRTSLETQYF. The CDR3 bases are TGTGCCAGCAGCGGGAGGACCAGCCTGGAGACCCAGTACTTC.

The rearrangement joins TRBV4-2 to TRBJ2-2; 8 nucleotides line up with TRBD1. Germline assignment: CDR1 LGHNA and CDR2 YNFKEQ. The CDR3 is made up of 16 amino acids. V trimming: 3 bases; J trimming: 2 bases; junction bases outside the gene matches: 5. CDR3 nucleotide sequence: TGTGCCAGCAGCCATCCCCAGGGGGCCAACACCGGGGAGCTGTTTTTT. Residues: CASSHPQGANTGELFF.

Here the CDR3 reads CASFGERTTDTQYF. The CDR3 DNA reads TGTGCCAGCTTCGGGGAGCGGACCACAGATACGCAGTATTTT. The chain uses TRBV2 and TRBJ2-3, with a tentative D call TRBD2 (5 bases). Trimming stripped 8 bases from V and 2 bases from J, with 14 bases between. Germline values: CDR1 SNHLY, CDR2 FYNNEI. This CDR3 spans 14 amino acids.

V is TRBV19 and J is TRBJ1-1; D is unresolved. Germline V gives CDR1 LNHDA, CDR2 SQIVND (reference sequence). CDR3 size: 14 residues. V dropped 7 bases and J dropped 0 bases, with 12 bases sitting between them. The CDR3 region has the DNA TGTGCCAGTACCCCGAGGGTTTTGAACACTGAAGCTTTCTTT. Protein sequence: CASTPRVLNTEAFF.

This rearrangement joins TRBV6-6 to TRBJ2-1; weak D call: TRBD1 (5 bases). The CDR3 runs to 12 residues. Germline V gene data show CDR1 as MNHNY and CDR2 as SVGAGI (reference sequence). The V and J ends lost 6 bases and 8 bases respectively, with 11 bases between them. The CDR3 loop is CASSPRAYEQFF. For the CDR3, the DNA is TGTGCCAGCAGCCCCAGGGCCTATGAGCAGTTCTTC.

This clone was recorded once. The V call is TRBV5-6, the J call TRBJ1-2; TRBD1 is a possible D gene (6 bases). CDR3 length: 15 residues. Germline values: CDR1 SGHDT, CDR2 YYEEEE. The V gene lost 4 bases and the J gene lost 7 bases, with 20 bases spanning the gap. CDR3 sequence (DNA): TGTGCCAGCAGCCCGGTGGGGCGGGAGGACAGTGGCTACACCTTC. Its translation is CASSPVGREDSGYTF.

The table lists this clone with a count of one. The chain is built from TRBV19 and TRBJ2-7; 7 nucleotides align to TRBD1. Germline V gene sequence: CDR1 LNHDA, CDR2 SQIVND (reference sequence). CDR3 length: 12 amino acids. The trim removed 6 bases at V and 4 bases at J, leaving 3 bases unmatched. For the CDR3, the DNA is TGTGCCAGTAGCCAGGGGGTGTACGAGCAGTACTTC. Translation gives CASSQGVYEQYF. The full variable domain, its missing parts supplied by reference TRBV19 and TRBJ2-7, is DGGITQSPKYLFRKEGQNVTLSCEQNLNHDAMYWYRQDPGQGLRLIYYSQIVNDFQKGDIAEGYSVSREKKESFPLTVTSAQKNPTAFYLCASSQGVYEQYFGPGTRLTVT.